This entry is about one T cell receptor beta chain. These data belong to a study of blood T cell repertoires in COVID-19. Profiled with immunoSEQ multiplex PCR; TCRdb holds only in-frame clones, not every one. In the table there are 150,000 to 200,000 clones, roughly 87% of which are singletons. The CDR3 has 15 amino acids. Trimming shortened V by 4 bases and J by 7 bases, and 17 bases separated the two germline ends. CDR1 and CDR2 (germline): MDHEN, SYDVKM. The V and J genes are TRBV28 and TRBJ1-5; the D is unclear. The specimen sequenced was peripheral blood. This TCR was recovered from a woman in her 70s with acute or convalescent COVID-19. CDR3 nucleotides: TGTGCCAGCAGTTCCCCCACGGGGTCGAGGCAGCCCCAGCATTTT. Its translation is CASSSPTGSRQPQHF.